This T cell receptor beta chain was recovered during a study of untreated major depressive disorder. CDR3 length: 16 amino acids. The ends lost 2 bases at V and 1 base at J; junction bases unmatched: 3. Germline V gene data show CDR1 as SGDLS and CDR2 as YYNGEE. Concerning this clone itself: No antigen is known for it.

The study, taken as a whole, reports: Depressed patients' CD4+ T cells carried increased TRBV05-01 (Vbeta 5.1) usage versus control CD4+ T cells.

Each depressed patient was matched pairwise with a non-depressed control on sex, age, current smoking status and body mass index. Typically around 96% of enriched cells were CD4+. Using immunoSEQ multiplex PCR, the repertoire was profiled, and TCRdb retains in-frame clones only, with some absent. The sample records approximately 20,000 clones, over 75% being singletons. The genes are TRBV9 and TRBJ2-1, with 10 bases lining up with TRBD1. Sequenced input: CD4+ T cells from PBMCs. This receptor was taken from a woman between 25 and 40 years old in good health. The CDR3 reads CASSVTGQGSYNEQFF. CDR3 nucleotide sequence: TGTGCCAGCAGCGTCACGGGACAGGGGTCCTACAATGAGCAGTTCTTC.